The 9 T cell receptor beta chains below all came from one sample that was sequenced in a study of T cell responses to AZD1222 COVID-19 vaccine. The data were produced by immunoSEQ multiplex PCR, yet TCRdb's version contains in-frame clones alone and is incomplete. The sample holds roughly 110,000 clones; about 80% are singletons and the top ten take about 9.4%. The sample consisted of peripheral blood, taken on day 0 of AZD1222 vaccination. The receptor set was obtained from an adult in good health.

The V gene is TRBV5-1, the J gene TRBJ1-1; maybe TRBD1 (5 bases). Trimming stripped 0 bases from V and 1 base from J, with 13 bases between. The CDR3 has 16 amino acids. Germline CDR1 reads SGHRS; CDR2 reads YFSETQ. In DNA form, the CDR3 reads TGCGCCAGCAGCTTGGCCAGAGAGGGACCGAACACTGAAGCTTTCTTT. Protein product: CASSLAREGPNTEAFF.

The chain joins TRBV6-1 to TRBJ1-6; D unclear. V was trimmed by 2 bases and J by 10 bases, leaving 15 bases between them. Looked up from germline, CDR1 is MNHNS and CDR2 is SASEGT. CDR3 length equals 15 residues. The DNA of the CDR3 is TGTGCCAGCAGTGAAATATTCCAGACCGGGTCACCCCTCCACTTT. Translation: CASSEIFQTGSPLHF.

This chain links TRBV30 with TRBJ2-1; D is perhaps TRBD2 (5 bases). V lost 0 bases, J lost 4 bases, and 10 bases lay in between. CDR1 is GTSNPN, CDR2 SVGIG, per germline (reference sequence). The CDR3 runs 14 residues. The CDR3 DNA reads TGTGCCTGGAGTGTCCAGCGGAGATACAATGAGCAGTTCTTC. Translation: CAWSVQRRYNEQFF.

The chain uses TRBV28 and TRBJ1-2; D remains unclear. Looked up from germline, CDR1 is MDHEN and CDR2 is SYDVKM. V was cut by 3 bases and J by 4 bases, with 9 bases left in between. This CDR3 has 13 amino acids. The CDR3 loop reads CASSFGVLYGYTF. DNA of the CDR3: TGTGCCAGCAGTTTTGGGGTACTCTATGGCTACACCTTC.

This clone was observed a few times. Written as DNA, the CDR3 is TGTGCCAGCAGCCGACTAGCGGGGAGTGGCGAGCAGTACTTC. Protein product: CASSRLAGSGEQYF. The chain carries TRBV2 and TRBJ2-7, with 11 bases identical to TRBD2. The germline V gene encodes CDR1 SNHLY and CDR2 FYNNEI. The CDR3 covers 14 residues. J lost 6 bases, V lost 6 bases, and 7 bases had no gene match.

The CDR3 nucleotides read TGTGCCAGCAGTTTCCGAATGGGGGAAAAACTGTTTTTT. This sequence encodes CASSFRMGEKLFF. The chain is built from TRBV12-3 or TRBV12-4 and TRBJ1-4; unclear D gene. The CDR3 consists of 13 residues. Trimming stripped 3 bases from V and 8 bases from J, with 10 bases between.

The genes are TRBV11-1 and TRBJ2-7, with 12 bases identical to TRBD1. This CDR3 spans 16 amino acids. The germline V gene encodes CDR1 SGHAT and CDR2 FQDESV (reference sequence). Trimming cost V 3 bases and J 5 bases; bases outside gene matches: 8. CDR3 residues: CASSLDPGQGANEQYF. The DNA for the CDR3 is TGTGCCAGCAGCTTGGACCCGGGACAGGGGGCGAACGAGCAGTACTTC.

The chain recombines TRBV6-5 with TRBJ1-1, with TRBD1 identical over 9 bases. CDR3 length equals 15 residues. V gave up 4 bases and J gave up 6 bases; unmatched junction bases: 9. CDR1 MNHEY and CDR2 SVGAGI come from the germline V gene. CDR3 residues: CASSSVWGQGSEAFF. In nucleotides, the CDR3 is TGTGCCAGCAGTTCTGTGTGGGGACAGGGATCTGAAGCTTTCTTT.

The chain links TRBV11-3 to TRBJ2-5, with TRBD1 as a possible D gene (5 bases). The CDR3 extends over 13 amino acids. Germline V gene data show CDR1 as SGHNT and CDR2 as YENEEA. Trimming left V 5 bases short and J 5 bases short, with 12 bases between. CDR3: CASSQQGSETQYF. The CDR3, as DNA: TGTGCCAGCAGCCAGCAGGGTAGCGAGACCCAGTACTTC.